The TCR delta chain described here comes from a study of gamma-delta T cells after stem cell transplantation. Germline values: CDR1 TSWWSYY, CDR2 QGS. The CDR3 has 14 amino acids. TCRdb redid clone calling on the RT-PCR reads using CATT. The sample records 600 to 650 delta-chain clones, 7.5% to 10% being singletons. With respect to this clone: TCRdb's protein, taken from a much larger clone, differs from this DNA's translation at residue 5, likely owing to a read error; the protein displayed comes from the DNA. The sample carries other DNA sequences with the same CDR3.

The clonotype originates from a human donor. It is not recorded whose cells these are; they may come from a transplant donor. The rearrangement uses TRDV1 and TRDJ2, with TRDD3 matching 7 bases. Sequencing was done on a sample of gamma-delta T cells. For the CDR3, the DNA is TGTGCTCTTGGCCAGGGGATAGGAGTAGCACAACTCTTCTTC. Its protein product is CALGQGIGVAQLFF.